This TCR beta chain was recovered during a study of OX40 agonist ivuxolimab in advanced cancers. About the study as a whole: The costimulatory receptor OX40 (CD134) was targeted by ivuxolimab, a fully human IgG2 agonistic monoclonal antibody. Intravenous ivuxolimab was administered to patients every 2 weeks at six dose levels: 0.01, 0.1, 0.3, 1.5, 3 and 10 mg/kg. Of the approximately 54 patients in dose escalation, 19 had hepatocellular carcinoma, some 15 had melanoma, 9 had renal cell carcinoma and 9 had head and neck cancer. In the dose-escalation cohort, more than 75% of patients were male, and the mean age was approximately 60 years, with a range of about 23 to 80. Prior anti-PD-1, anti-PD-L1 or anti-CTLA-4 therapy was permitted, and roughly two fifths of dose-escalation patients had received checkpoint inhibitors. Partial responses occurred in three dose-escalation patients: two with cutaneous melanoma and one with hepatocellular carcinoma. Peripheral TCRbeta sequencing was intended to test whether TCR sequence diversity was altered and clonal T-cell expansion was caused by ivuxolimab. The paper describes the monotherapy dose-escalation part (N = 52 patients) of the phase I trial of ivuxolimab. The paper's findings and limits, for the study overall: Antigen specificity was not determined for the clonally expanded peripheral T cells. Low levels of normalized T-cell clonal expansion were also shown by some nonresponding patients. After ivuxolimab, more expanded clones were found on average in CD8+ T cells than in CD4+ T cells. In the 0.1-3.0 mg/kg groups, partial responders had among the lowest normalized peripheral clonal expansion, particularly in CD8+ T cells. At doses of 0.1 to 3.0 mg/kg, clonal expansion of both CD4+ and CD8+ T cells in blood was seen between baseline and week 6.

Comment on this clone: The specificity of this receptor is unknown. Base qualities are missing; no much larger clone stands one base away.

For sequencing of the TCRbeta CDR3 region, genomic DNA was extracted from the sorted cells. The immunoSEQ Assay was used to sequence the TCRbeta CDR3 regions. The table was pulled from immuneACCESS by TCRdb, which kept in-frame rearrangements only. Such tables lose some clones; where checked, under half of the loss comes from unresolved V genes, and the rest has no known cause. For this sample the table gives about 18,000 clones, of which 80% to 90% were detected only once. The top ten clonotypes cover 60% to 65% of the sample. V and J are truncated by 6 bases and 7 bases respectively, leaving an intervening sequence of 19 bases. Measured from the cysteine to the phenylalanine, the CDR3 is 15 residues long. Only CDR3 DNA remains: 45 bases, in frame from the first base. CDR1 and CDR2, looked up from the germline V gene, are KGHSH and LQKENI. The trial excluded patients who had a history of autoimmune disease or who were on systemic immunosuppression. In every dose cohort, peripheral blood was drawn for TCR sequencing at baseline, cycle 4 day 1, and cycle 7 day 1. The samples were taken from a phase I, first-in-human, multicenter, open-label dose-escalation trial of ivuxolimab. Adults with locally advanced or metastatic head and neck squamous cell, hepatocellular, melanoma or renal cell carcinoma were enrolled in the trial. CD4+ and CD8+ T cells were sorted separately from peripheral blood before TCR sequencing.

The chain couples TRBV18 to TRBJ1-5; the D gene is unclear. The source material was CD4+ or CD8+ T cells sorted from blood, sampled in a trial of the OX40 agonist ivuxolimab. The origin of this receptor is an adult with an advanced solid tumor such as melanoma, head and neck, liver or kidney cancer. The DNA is TGTGCCAGCTCCTCCGGAGTGGCGGTCCGGCAGCCCCAGCATTTT. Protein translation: CASSSGVAVRQPQHF.